Reported below is one T cell receptor beta chain. Ten or more counts support this clonotype. Its antigen is currently not known. No much larger clone exists at a distance of one base, and base qualities are not known. This sample was included in a study of human T cells and chemical hapten exposure (dated by TCRdb to about 2021). For the wider study: For sensitization, 2% DPC in acetone was applied to a roughly 2 cm by roughly 2 cm area of upper inner arm skin. Weekly therapeutic DPC doses were additionally applied to the scalp of patients throughout the approximately 24-week study period. Patch testing on the upper back used Finn chambers containing 0.01% DPC, with scoring done after 6 days according to International Contact Dermatitis Research Group standards. Most of the patients in the cohort were female, and the cohort covered alopecia areata with under or over 50% scalp involvement, alopecia totalis and alopecia universalis. Libraries were combined into a pool for sequencing, and differences in TCR yield between samples came mainly from small differences in library volumes within the pool. This study followed changes in the peripheral blood TCR repertoire in vivo during primary and secondary sensitization of alopecia patients to the hapten diphenylcyclopropenone (DPC). Blood samples were taken from patients before sensitization (week 0) and at 2, 6 and about 24 weeks after DPC sensitization. Nearly 30 alopecia patients provided blood for TCR sequencing at one to four time points (pre-sensitization, 2, 6 and 24 weeks). Points the paper makes about the study in general: Significantly more large CDR3 similarity clusters were formed by expanded TCRs than by pre-sensitization or healthy control sets, consistent with antigen-driven responses. No change with DPC sensitization was found in the number of TCRs above 1 in 1000 frequency, and no evidence of global repertoire structure alterations was found. The number of PT1 expanded TCRs positively correlated with patch test score, significant at thresholds 8, 16 and 32 but not 4. Because every patient had alopecia, a presumed autoimmune disease, the patients' immune response might differ from that of healthy individuals. Repeated subsampling changed both the strength of the expansion versus patch-test correlation and the threshold at which that correlation became significant.

Taken from cysteine to phenylalanine, the CDR3 has 16 residues. Solely the CDR3 DNA is kept, with 48 bases framed from the first base. After removal of 4 bases from V and 7 bases from J, the junction retains 13 bases not matched to a gene. Per the germline V gene, MGHRA is the CDR1 and YSYEKL is the CDR2. The library was prepared using RACE. Sequencing took place on a NextSeq 500. Library preparation attached unique molecular identifiers to individual cDNA molecules for quantitative, reproducible TCR counting. Both TCR alpha and TCR beta chains were sequenced from each blood RNA sample. The original methods were these. Samples had a median of roughly 100,000 TCRs, with a range from about 23,224 to 750,000. The Decombinator software suite was used to annotate the V, J and CDR3 of the TCR reads. Every sample was subsampled to the same number of TCRs (28,000) for the PS versus PT1 abundance plots. TCRs were defined as expanded if absent before sensitization and observed at least eight times at the 2-week time point. The public reads were quality trimmed at Q25 with fastp and then assembled into clones with MiXCR by TCRdb, keeping productive beta chains. For every CDR3 protein sequence, its rows merge into one entry that carries the most common genes and DNA. TCRdb's processing, not the study's, gives the V and J calls here. This sample comprises 300,000 to 350,000 distinct CDR3 sequences, roughly 6.9% of them detected only once. Of the sample, 8% to 9% is held by the ten largest clones.

The sample's time point label, decoded: patch test 1, 2 weeks after DPC sensitization. What the treatment or condition label conveys for this sample: therapeutic diphenylcyclopropenone sensitization with weekly scalp DPC. At each patch-test visit, blood was drawn before the patch test was applied. Eligible patients were aged 18 to 70, diagnosed with alopecia, deemed suitable for DPC therapy, and excluded if pregnant. Total RNA was isolated from unfractionated whole blood collected in Tempus Blood RNA tubes. This specimen consisted of whole blood, obtained in connection with sensitization to the hapten diphenylcyclopropenone (DPC). The source is a woman aged 18-35 years with alopecia areata. Some clones in this sample may be carry-over from other donors' samples. The chain was built from TRBV4-1 and TRBJ2-7, and 10 bases in between align with TRBD1. Here the CDR3 is given as CASSPQLRQGAREQYF. The bases are TGCGCCAGCAGCCCCCAACTGAGACAGGGGGCGAGGGAGCAGTACTTC.